This T cell receptor (beta chain) was sequenced for a study of Graves' ophthalmopathy and Graves' hyperthyroidism. Amplification of TCR beta CDR3 regions used RNA transcripts. In the first round, RT-PCR was carried out with HTBI primers, and a multiplex PCR formed the second round. TCRdb fed the multiplex PCR reads into MiXCR, producing one record per CDR3 protein. The sample lists some 240,000 distinct CDR3 sequences, roughly 50% occurring once. Sample: peripheral blood. The source is an adult man with Graves' ophthalmopathy.

In nucleotides, the CDR3 is TGTGCCAGCAGCCAGCTTACGACAGGGAACATATTTGGCAATCAGCCCCAGCATTTT. Its protein is CASSQLTTGNIFGNQPQHF. The chain is built from TRBV14 and TRBJ1-5, with 7 bases identical to TRBD1. Unmatched junction bases numbered 16, after V lost 3 bases and J lost 2 bases. Per the germline V gene, CDR1 is SGHDN and CDR2 is FVKESK. The CDR3 has 19 amino acids.